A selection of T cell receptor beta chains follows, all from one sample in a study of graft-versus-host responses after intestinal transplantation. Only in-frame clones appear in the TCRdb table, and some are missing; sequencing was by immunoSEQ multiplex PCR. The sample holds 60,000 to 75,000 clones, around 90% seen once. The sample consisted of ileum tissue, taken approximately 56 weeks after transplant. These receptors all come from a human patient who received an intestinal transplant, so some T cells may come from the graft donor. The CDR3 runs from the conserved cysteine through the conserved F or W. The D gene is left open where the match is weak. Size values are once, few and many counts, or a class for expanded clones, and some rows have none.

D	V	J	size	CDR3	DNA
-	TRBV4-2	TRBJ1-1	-	CASSQDAARVTEAFF	TGTGCCAGCAGCCAAGATGCCGCCAGGGTCACTGAAGCTTTCTTT
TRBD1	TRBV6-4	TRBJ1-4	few	CASSDADRGYYDGKLFF	TGTGCCAGCAGTGACGCCGACAGGGGGTATTACGATGGAAAACTGTTTTTT
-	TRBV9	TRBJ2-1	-	CAGSVGKEGEQFF	TGTGCCGGCAGCGTAGGGAAGGAAGGTGAGCAGTTCTTC
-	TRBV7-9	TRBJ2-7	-	CASSWGDGNEQYF	TGTGCCAGCAGCTGGGGTGATGGCAACGAGCAGTACTTC
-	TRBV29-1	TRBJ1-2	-	CSAVTTGNYGYTF	TGCAGCGCCGTAACTACAGGGAACTATGGCTACACCTTC
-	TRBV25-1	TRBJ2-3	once	CASSEWSAGGADTQYF	TGTGCCAGCAGTGAATGGAGCGCGGGTGGTGCAGATACGCAGTATTTT
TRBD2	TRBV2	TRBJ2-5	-	CASSRTSDQETQYF	TGTGCCAGCAGTCGGACTAGCGACCAAGAGACCCAGTACTTC
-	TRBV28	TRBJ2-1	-	CASSLVGPASYNEQFF	TGTGCCAGCAGTTTGGTCGGACCGGCATCCTACAATGAGCAGTTCTTC
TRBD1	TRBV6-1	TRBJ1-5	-	CASSESTGVGGPGNQPQHF	TGTGCCAGCAGTGAGTCGACAGGGGTAGGGGGGCCTGGGAATCAGCCCCAGCATTTT
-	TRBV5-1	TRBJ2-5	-	CASSFPPGETQYF	TGCGCCAGCAGCTTCCCTCCCGGGGAGACCCAGTACTTC
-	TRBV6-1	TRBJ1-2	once	CASSTMGGIYGYTF	TGTGCCAGCAGTACGATGGGGGGGATCTATGGCTACACCTTC
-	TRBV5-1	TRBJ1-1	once	CASKIGNTEAFF	TGCGCCAGCAAAATAGGGAACACTGAAGCTTTCTTT
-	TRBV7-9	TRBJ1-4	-	CASSLGFPSWGEKLFF	TGTGCCAGCAGCTTAGGGTTTCCATCATGGGGTGAAAAACTGTTTTTT
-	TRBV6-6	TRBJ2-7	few	CASSYSAGRKVQEQYF	TGTGCCAGCAGTTACTCGGCCGGGAGAAAGGTGCAAGAGCAGTACTTC
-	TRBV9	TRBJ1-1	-	CASSVGEGLPTEAFF	TGTGCCAGCAGCGTCGGCGAGGGACTGCCCACTGAAGCTTTCTTT
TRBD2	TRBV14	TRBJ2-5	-	CASSQRAGGRETQYF	TGTGCCAGCAGCCAGCGAGCGGGGGGGCGGGAGACCCAGTACTTC
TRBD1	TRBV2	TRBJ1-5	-	CASSPRTGGLSNQPQHF	TGTGCCAGCAGCCCGAGGACAGGGGGTCTTAGCAATCAGCCCCAGCATTTT
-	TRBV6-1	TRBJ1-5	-	CASRSGAADNQPQHF	TGTGCCAGCAGGTCGGGGGCGGCGGATAATCAGCCCCAGCATTTT
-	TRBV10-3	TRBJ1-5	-	CAISEERLNQPQHF	TGTGCCATCAGTGAGGAGAGGCTAAATCAGCCCCAGCATTTT
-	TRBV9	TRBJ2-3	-	CASSESTDTQYF	TGTGCCAGCAGCGAGTCCACAGATACGCAGTATTTT
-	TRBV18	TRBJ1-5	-	CASSPTGNQPQHF	TGTGCCAGCTCACCAACAGGGAATCAGCCCCAGCATTTT
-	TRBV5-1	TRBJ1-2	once	CASSAPDALPNYGYTF	TGCGCCAGCAGCGCCCCGGACGCCCTCCCTAACTATGGCTACACCTTC
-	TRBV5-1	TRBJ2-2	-	CASRENTGELFF	TGCGCCAGCAGGGAGAACACCGGGGAGCTGTTTTTT
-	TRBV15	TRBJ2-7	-	CATSRDLRGNEQYF	TGTGCCACCAGCAGAGATCTAAGGGGGAACGAGCAGTACTTC
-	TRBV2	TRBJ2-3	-	CASSEGDTYTDTQYF	TGTGCCAGCAGTGAAGGGGACACCTACACAGATACGCAGTATTTT
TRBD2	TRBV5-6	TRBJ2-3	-	CASSHLAGGLKDTQYF	TGTGCCAGCAGCCACCTAGCGGGGGGCCTTAAGGATACGCAGTATTTT
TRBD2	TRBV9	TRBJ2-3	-	CASSASGRGTDTQYF	TGTGCCAGCAGCGCTAGCGGGAGGGGGACAGATACGCAGTATTTT
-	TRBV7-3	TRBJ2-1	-	CASSDPGAGTNEQFF	TGTGCCAGCTCGGACCCGGGGGCAGGGACGAATGAGCAGTTCTTC
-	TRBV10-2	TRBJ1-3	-	CASRDSTGSKSGNTIYF	TGCGCCAGCAGGGACAGTACAGGGTCGAAGTCTGGAAACACCATATATTTT
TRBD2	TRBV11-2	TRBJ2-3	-	CASSLPASGRDADTQYF	TGTGCCAGCAGCTTACCGGCTAGCGGGAGGGACGCAGATACGCAGTATTTT
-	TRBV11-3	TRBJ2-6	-	CASSSGLGGSGANVLTF	TGTGCCAGCAGCTCCGGGCTGGGGGGCTCTGGGGCCAACGTCCTGACTTTC
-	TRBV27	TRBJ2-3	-	CASSSWANTDTQYF	TGTGCCAGCAGTTCATGGGCTAACACAGATACGCAGTATTTT
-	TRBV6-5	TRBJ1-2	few	CASSYSSGRFRYTF	TGTGCCAGCAGTTACTCCTCGGGGCGATTTCGGTACACCTTC
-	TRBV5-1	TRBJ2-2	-	CASGAGNTGELFF	TGCGCCAGCGGCGCAGGGAATACCGGGGAGCTGTTTTTT
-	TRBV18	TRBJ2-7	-	CASSPGRGHHYEQYF	TGTGCCAGCTCACCGGGCAGGGGCCATCACTACGAGCAGTACTTC